This T cell receptor beta chain came from a study of blood T cell repertoires in COVID-19. Authors' methods: The assay estimated nucleated cells by amplifying reference gene primers. TCRdb's table, derived via immunoSEQ multiplex PCR, lists solely in-frame clones and lacks some. V and J calls and clone size follow that table, whereas D and trimming were derived from the DNA. The sample contains 200,000 to 250,000 clones, 87% of which appear only once. CDR1 and CDR2 from the germline V gene are LGHDT and YNNKEL (reference sequence). This CDR3 contains 17 residues. Trimming at V came to 5 bases and at J to 7 bases, leaving 15 bases not matched to a gene.

Sample: peripheral blood. The chain joins TRBV3-1 (or the pseudogene TRBV3-2) to TRBJ2-1; 9 bases agree with TRBD1. This clonotype originated in a woman younger than 35 who had recovered from COVID-19. The CDR3 nucleotides are TGTGCCAGCAGCGATAATAAGGGACAGGGAAGGGGAAATGAGCAGTTCTTC. This translates into CASSDNKGQGRGNEQFF.